Listed below are T cell receptor beta chains from one sample, sequenced in a study of cytomegalovirus exposure and HLA in healthy donors. Sequencing used immunoSEQ multiplex PCR; TCRdb keeps in-frame clones, though not all of them. The table has some 170,000 clones, over 60% seen once. The sequencing input was PBMCs. Source of these receptors: a man in his forties in good health and CMV-seropositive. Both conserved end residues are part of each CDR3. The order of the fields is D gene, J gene, clone size, V gene, CDR3 DNA, CDR3 protein. D genes are given only for firm matches. Clone size is not always given. Where it is, it says once, few, many or a class for expanded clones.

TRBD1,TRBJ1-4,once,TRBV6-5,TGTGCCAGCAGTTACGACAGGGGCTCGACTAATGAAAAACTGTTTTTT,CASSYDRGSTNEKLFF
TRBD1,TRBJ2-5,-,TRBV11-2,TGTGCCAGCAGCACCAGTCGACAGGGGGGCCAAGGGACCCAGTACTTC,CASSTSRQGGQGTQYF
TRBD2,TRBJ2-1,-,TRBV6-5,TGTGCCAGCAGCCAACTAGCGGGAGTTTTTCATGAGCAGTTCTTC,CASSQLAGVFHEQFF
TRBD2,TRBJ2-5,-,TRBV28,TGTGCCAGCACTCACCGGCGGGATTGGCTAGCGGGGAGAGAGACCCAGTACTTC,CASTHRRDWLAGRETQYF
-,TRBJ1-1,-,TRBV28,TGTGCCAGCAGCCAACCAGGGTCCACTGAAGCTTTCTTT,CASSQPGSTEAFF
-,TRBJ2-5,-,TRBV6-6,TGTGCCAGCAGTTACGAGGCCCACCGAGGGACCCAGTACTTC,CASSYEAHRGTQYF
TRBD2,TRBJ2-7,-,TRBV10-3,TGTGCCACCAGAGGGCAGGCCGGCGGGAGCGGCGAGCAGTACTTC,CATRGQAGGSGEQYF
-,TRBJ2-7,-,TRBV7-8,TGTGCCAGCAGCTTAGACTCCGAGCAGTACTTC,CASSLDSEQYF
-,TRBJ1-1,-,TRBV5-6,TGTGCCAGCAGCGCGGGAACGCAAAAAGCTTTCTTT,CASSAGTQKAFF
TRBD2,TRBJ2-1,-,TRBV9,TGTGCCAGTTCTAGCGGGAACTCCTACAATGAGCAGTTCTTC,CASSSGNSYNEQFF
-,TRBJ1-5,-,TRBV12-5,TGTGCTAGTGACTCATCGGGGGGAGGTCAGCCCCAGCATTTT,CASDSSGGGQPQHF
-,TRBJ2-7,-,TRBV11-3,TGTGCCAGCAGCTTAGAAACGGTTTCCTACGAGCAGTACTTC,CASSLETVSYEQYF
TRBD1,TRBJ1-1,-,TRBV10-3,TGTGCCGCTCGACAGGGGTTGAACACTGAAGCTTTCTTT,CAARQGLNTEAFF
TRBD1,TRBJ2-2,-,TRBV7-8,TGTGCCAGCAGCCCCGGATCTTGGGGACAGGGAATTCCCGGGGAGCTGTTTTTT,CASSPGSWGQGIPGELFF
TRBD2,TRBJ2-1,few,TRBV11-3,TGTGCCAGCAGCTTATTGGGGACTAGTAGAAATGAGCAGTTCTTC,CASSLLGTSRNEQFF
-,TRBJ2-1,few,TRBV11-2,TGTGCCAGCAGCTTAGATATCCCTCCTGCGGGCAATGAGCAGTTCTTC,CASSLDIPPAGNEQFF
TRBD2,TRBJ2-7,-,TRBV29-1,TGCAGCGTTCTAGCGGGACCGTCCTACGAGCAGTACTTC,CSVLAGPSYEQYF
TRBD2,TRBJ2-5,-,TRBV19,TGTGCCAGTAGTATTGGGAATCTAGCGGGAGGTGGGGAGACCCAGTACTTC,CASSIGNLAGGGETQYF
TRBD2,TRBJ2-7,-,TRBV6-6,TGTGCCAGCAGTTACCAGGCGGGAGCGGGGGAGCAGTACTTC,CASSYQAGAGEQYF
-,TRBJ1-3,once,TRBV2,TGTGCCAGCAGTGCAAACAGGGATTGGGGAAACACCATATATTTT,CASSANRDWGNTIYF
TRBD1,TRBJ1-1,-,TRBV19,TGTGCCAGTAGGGAGACAGGGGGAGGCACTGAAGCTTTCTTT,CASRETGGGTEAFF
TRBD2,TRBJ2-3,-,TRBV5-1,TGCGCCAGCAGTCCGGAGGGACTAGCGAGCACAGATACGCAGTATTTT,CASSPEGLASTDTQYF
TRBD1,TRBJ2-7,-,TRBV10-3,TGTGCCATCAAGGGGGGACAGGGATCCTACGAGCAGTACTTC,CAIKGGQGSYEQYF
TRBD2,TRBJ2-1,few,TRBV2,TGTGCCAGCAGTGAGCCAACGGCGGGAGGCCCGCCGAGTTACAATGAGCAGTTCTTC,CASSEPTAGGPPSYNEQFF
TRBD1,TRBJ2-7,-,TRBV6-7,TGTGCCAGCAGAAACGGGGCGACAGGGGGCTACGAGCAGTACTTC,CASRNGATGGYEQYF
TRBD2,TRBJ2-5,-,TRBV27,TGTGCCAGCAGTTTACGGGCGGGGGGCCCGCGGGAGACCCAGTACTTC,CASSLRAGGPRETQYF
-,TRBJ2-1,-,TRBV10-1,TGCGCCAGCAGTGAGTCCTTAGGGGATGAGCAGTTCTTC,CASSESLGDEQFF
TRBD1,TRBJ1-1,few,TRBV6-5,TGTGCCAGCAGTCGGACAGGTGAAGCTTTCTTT,CASSRTGEAFF
-,TRBJ2-5,once,TRBV6-6,TGTGCCAGCAGTTACGGTGGAAGTAGCGGACAAGAGACCCAGTACTTC,CASSYGGSSGQETQYF
TRBD2,TRBJ2-7,-,TRBV11-2,TGTGCCAGCAGCCGAACCTTAGCGGGAGCGGGCTACGAGCAGTACTTC,CASSRTLAGAGYEQYF
TRBD1,TRBJ2-1,-,TRBV19,TGTGCCAGTAGTGCCCTACCGGGACAGGGGGTCAATGAGCAGTTCTTC,CASSALPGQGVNEQFF
TRBD1,TRBJ2-7,-,TRBV28,TGTGCCAGCAGTCCCTGGGACAGGGGCCATTCCTACGAGCAGTACTTC,CASSPWDRGHSYEQYF
TRBD2,TRBJ2-1,-,TRBV9,TGTGCCAGCAGCGTAGTGCCTAGCGGGGGCAATGAGCAGTTCTTC,CASSVVPSGGNEQFF
TRBD2,TRBJ2-1,few,TRBV5-1,TGCGCCAGCAGCTTGGGTAGCGGGACGAATGAGCAGTTCTTC,CASSLGSGTNEQFF
-,TRBJ2-5,-,TRBV5-1,TGCGCCAGCAGCTTGGGTGGGCGTGGAGGGGAGACCCAGTACTTC,CASSLGGRGGETQYF
TRBD1,TRBJ1-1,few,TRBV9,TGTGCCAGCAGCGTATCCGGGACAGCGAACACTGAAGCTTTCTTT,CASSVSGTANTEAFF
-,TRBJ1-3,-,TRBV5-6,TGTGCCAGCAGCTTGAGGGGAGGCTTAAACACCATATATTTT,CASSLRGGLNTIYF
TRBD2,TRBJ2-7,many,TRBV5-6,TGTGCCAGCAGCTTGGTAGCGGGAGGGCCTTACGAGCAGTACTTC,CASSLVAGGPYEQYF
TRBD1,TRBJ2-5,-,TRBV5-1,TGCGCCAGCAGCTTTTCCGGGACAGGGGCACGTCTCCAAGAGACCCAGTACTTC,CASSFSGTGARLQETQYF